The clone carrying this T cell receptor (beta chain) was counted a single time. Its antigen remains unknown. Within the sample, other DNA sequences also encode this same CDR3. The selected patients with pancreatic ductal adenocarcinoma had surgery but no neoadjuvant therapy. This CDR3 comprises 14 residues. Germline CDR1 SGHRS, CDR2 YFSETQ. Trimming took 4 bases from V and 7 from J; bases not matched to a gene: 4. The entry originates in a study of T cells in pancreatic ductal adenocarcinoma. Libraries were prepared by immunoSEQ multiplex PCR; TCRdb keeps only in-frame clonotypes and omits some of them. This sample has around 94,000 clones, with about 96% found just once. Study-wide findings and caveats: The resected cohort was biased toward the minority with early-stage disease. Comparisons of tumor and blood clonality may show falsely lower tumor diversity. Blood clonality (roughly 0.073) did not differ significantly from tumor (approximately 0.12). Unique clonotypes were approximately 8-fold more numerous in blood than in tumor.

This chain connects TRBV5-1 to TRBJ2-1, with TRBD2 matching 11 bases. The sample consisted of PBMCs. The receptor was derived from a human donor with pancreatic ductal adenocarcinoma. The CDR3 spells CASSPGTSGNEQFF. CDR3 coding DNA: TGCGCCAGCAGCCCGGGGACTAGCGGAAATGAGCAGTTCTTC.